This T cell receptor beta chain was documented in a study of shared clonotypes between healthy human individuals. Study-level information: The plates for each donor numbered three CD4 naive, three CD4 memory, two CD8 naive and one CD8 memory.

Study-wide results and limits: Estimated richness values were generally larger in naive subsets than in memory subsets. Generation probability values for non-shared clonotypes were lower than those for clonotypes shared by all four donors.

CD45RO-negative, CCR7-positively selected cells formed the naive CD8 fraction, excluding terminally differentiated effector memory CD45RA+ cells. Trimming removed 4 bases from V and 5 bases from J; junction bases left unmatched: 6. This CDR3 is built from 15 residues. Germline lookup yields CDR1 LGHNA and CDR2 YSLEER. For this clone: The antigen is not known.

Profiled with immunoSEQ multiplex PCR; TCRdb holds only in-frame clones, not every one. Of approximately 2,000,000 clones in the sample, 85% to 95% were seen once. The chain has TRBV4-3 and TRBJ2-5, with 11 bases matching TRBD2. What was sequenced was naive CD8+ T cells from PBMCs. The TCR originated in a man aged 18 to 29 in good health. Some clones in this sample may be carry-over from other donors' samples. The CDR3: CASSPTSGTRETQYF. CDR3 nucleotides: TGCGCCAGCAGCCCGACTAGCGGGACGCGGGAGACCCAGTACTTC.